This T cell receptor (beta chain) was identified during a study of OX40 agonist ivuxolimab in advanced cancers. Study context: Ivuxolimab, an agonistic anti-OX40 (CD134) antibody, was given to patients. Hepatocellular carcinoma, melanoma, renal cell or head and neck cancer was diagnosed in the dose-escalation patients.

Samples were taken at baseline and on day 1 of cycles 4 and 7. The CDR3 runs 13 residues. Per germline, CDR1 SGHVS and CDR2 FQNEAQ. V shed 5 bases and J shed 3 bases, with 10 bases lying between them. Method: immunoSEQ multiplex PCR; TCRdb's copy keeps in-frame clones and lacks some. Of roughly 100,000 clones detected, around 80% appear once; the ten largest clones hold 4.5% to 6%. The specimen was CD4+ or CD8+ T cells sorted from blood, collected in a trial of the OX40 agonist ivuxolimab. This clonotype was obtained from an adult with an advanced solid tumor such as melanoma, head and neck, liver or kidney cancer. The rearrangement links TRBV7-8 to TRBJ1-1; possible D gene TRBD1, 5 bases. This chain's CDR3 is CASSEGPHTEAFF. CDR3 DNA: TGTGCCAGCAGCGAGGGACCCCACACTGAAGCTTTCTTT.